Shown below are 25 T cell receptor beta chains from a single sample sequenced in a study of blood T cells in healthy people across ages. Together with a sample-barcoded 5' primer, a J-beta primer mix was included in a second PCR lasting about 6 to 11 cycles. TCRdb used MiXCR to reprocess the 5' RACE reads, holding one entry per CDR3 protein. Of 710,000 or so distinct CDR3 sequences in the sample, about 34% were seen once. The specimen was blood. The receptors stem from a woman at least 80 years old in good health.

A note on this clonotype: A clone one base away is much larger, so this may be a read error. The J gene is TRBJ2-5, the V gene TRBV6-1, with 7 bases fitting TRBD1. This CDR3 has 13 amino acids. The germline gives CDR1 MNHNS, CDR2 SASEGT. The V segment lost 5 bases and the J segment 13 bases; nucleotides outside the gene matches: 13. The CDR3 region has the DNA TGTGCCAGCAGTCGACAGGGATTGGTGGAGCGGTACTTC. It translates to CASSRQGLVERYF.

This clonotype was counted between two and nine times. A much larger clone is a single base away; this may be a read error. The chain uses TRBV7-2 and TRBJ2-5, with TRBD1 matching over 8 bases. The J call is in doubt because the DNA end fits TRBJ2-1 better. The CDR3 runs to 15 residues. CDR1 is SGHTA, CDR2 FQGNSA, per germline. This chain's CDR3 is CASSSTDRGQETQFF. Written as DNA, the CDR3 is TGTGCCAGCAGCTCGACCGACAGGGGCCAAGAGACCCAGTTCTTC.

J is TRBJ2-1 and V is TRBV29-1, with TRBD1 matching over 8 bases. This CDR3 contains 14 residues. V lost 4 bases and J lost 3; bases outside the gene matches: 5. The germline CDR1 and CDR2 sequences are SQVTM and ANQGSEA. The CDR3 sequence: CSVGTGLDYNEQFF. The CDR3 DNA follows: TGCAGCGTTGGGACAGGGTTGGACTACAATGAGCAGTTCTTC.

The chain combines TRBV29-1 with TRBJ2-5; 8 bases are shared with TRBD2. CDR1 SQVTM and CDR2 ANQGSEA come from the germline V gene. The CDR3 is made up of 13 amino acids. V lost 3 bases and J lost 5; bases outside the gene matches: 5. The CDR3 loop reads CSVEAGGGETQYF. The CDR3 DNA follows: TGCAGCGTTGAGGCGGGAGGAGGGGAGACCCAGTACTTC.

The table lists this clonotype with a few counts. The chain uses TRBV5-1 and TRBJ1-1; the match to TRBD1 covers 8 bases. CDR3 length equals 15 residues. J lost 6 bases, V lost 1 base, and 8 bases had no gene match. Germline V gene sequence: CDR1 SGHRS, CDR2 YFSETQ. CDR3 sequence reads: CASSLWTGMRPEAFF. The DNA for the CDR3 is TGCGCCAGCAGCTTGTGGACAGGGATGAGACCTGAAGCTTTCTTT.

At least ten counts were recorded for this clonotype. The chain carries TRBV5-1 and TRBJ2-3, with D unresolved. This CDR3 is built from 13 residues. In germline, CDR1 is SGHRS, CDR2 YFSETQ. Between the trimmed V and J ends, which lost 0 bases and 4 bases, there was a span of 6 bases. The CDR3 loop reads CASSLAAADTQYF. The DNA for the CDR3 is TGCGCCAGCAGCTTGGCCGCCGCAGATACGCAGTATTTT.

In regard to this clonotype: A much larger clone is a single base away; this may be a read error. The V and J genes are TRBV20-1 and TRBJ2-3; TRBD2 agrees at 10 bases. CDR1 and CDR2 from the germline V gene are DFQATT and SNEGSKA (reference sequence). V lost 5 bases, J lost 8 bases, and 10 bases stayed unmatched. The length of the CDR3 is 14 residues. As DNA, the CDR3 is TGCAGTGCTCAAGCGGGGGGGCAGCCAGGTACGCAGTATTTT. Protein product: CSAQAGGQPGTQYF.

For this clonotype: Possible read error: a much larger clone is one base away. The chain uses TRBV2 and TRBJ2-1, with a weak D call TRBD2 (5 bases). Looked up from germline, CDR1 is SNHLY and CDR2 is FYNNEI. The V end lost 3 bases, the J end lost 8 bases, and 14 bases lay between the germline ends. The CDR3 has 14 residues. The CDR3 spells CASSETAGGYEQFF. The CDR3 coding sequence is TGTGCCAGCAGTGAGACCGCTGGCGGGTATGAGCAGTTCTTC.

With regard to this clonotype: Just one base apart from a much larger clone, this may be a read error. The genes are TRBV27 and TRBJ2-3; D perhaps matches TRBD2 (5 bases). The CDR3 extends over 14 amino acids. Germline CDR1 MNHEY, CDR2 SMNVEV (reference sequence). V lost 3 bases, J lost 6 bases, and 13 bases lay in between. The CDR3 loop reads CASSFRGIQDTQYF. In DNA form, the CDR3 reads TGTGCCAGCAGTTTTCGGGGAATTCAGGATACGCAGTATTTT.

The sample holds many counts of this clonotype. This chain uses TRBV4-3 with TRBJ1-2; 8 nucleotides line up with TRBD1. The germline gives CDR1 LGHNA, CDR2 YSLEER. This CDR3 is 14 amino acids long. The junction had 3 bases not matched to a gene; V was cut back by 3 bases and J by 3 bases. CDR3 bases: TGCGCCAGCAGCCAGGACAGGGAAGACTATGGCTACACCTTC. Translating it yields CASSQDREDYGYTF.

This clonotype was counted ten times or more. V and J are TRBV2 and TRBJ1-1; D may be TRBD1 (5 bases). V lost 4 bases, J lost 3 bases, and 6 bases lay in between. CDR1 and CDR2 from the germline V gene are SNHLY and FYNNEI. The CDR3 totals 12 residues. The CDR3 coding sequence is TGTGCCAGCAGTGTGGGGGACACTGAAGCTTTCTTT. The encoded protein is CASSVGDTEAFF.

This clonotype was counted many times. V gene TRBV6-6 combines with J gene TRBJ1-2, with TRBD1 identical over 7 bases. Germline V gene lookup returns CDR1 MNHNY and CDR2 SVGAGI (reference sequence). The CDR3 sequence is 13 residues long. The trim removed 4 bases at V and 7 bases at J, leaving 6 bases unmatched. The CDR3 protein is CASSWDSLGGYTF. In DNA, the CDR3 is TGTGCCAGCAGTTGGGACAGTTTAGGTGGCTACACCTTC.

This clonotype was recorded many times. The V call is TRBV11-2, the J call TRBJ2-1, with 8 bases aligning to TRBD2. The junction had 6 bases not matched to a gene; V was cut back by 2 bases and J by 0 bases. CDR1 SGHAT and CDR2 FQNNGV come from the germline V gene. This CDR3 is 17 amino acids long. The CDR3 is CASSLFSGGSSYNEQFF. For the CDR3, the DNA is TGTGCCAGCAGCTTATTCTCGGGGGGGAGCTCCTACAATGAGCAGTTCTTC. Drawing the rest from reference TRBV11-2 and TRBJ2-1, the complete variable domain is EAGVAQSPRYKIIEKRQSVAFWCNPISGHATLYWYQQILGQGPKLLIQFQNNGVVDDSQLPKDRFSAERLKGVDSTLKIQPAKLEDSAVYLCASSLFSGGSSYNEQFFGPGTRLTVL.

The chain employs TRBV7-2 and TRBJ2-5; D perhaps matches TRBD2 (7 bases). Trimming cost V 4 bases and J 11 bases, with 26 bases left between them. The germline V gene has CDR1 SGHTA and CDR2 FQGNSA. The CDR3 contains 16 residues. The CDR3, as DNA: TGTGCCAGCAGCTCATCGGGGGCGGGGGTAAACAATGAGCAGTACTTC. This sequence encodes CASSSSGAGVNNEQYF.

Notes on this clonotype: This sequence may be a read error, since a much larger clone differs from it by one base. The rearrangement uses TRBV5-1 and TRBJ2-3, with 13 bases aligning to TRBD2. This CDR3 region has 15 residues. Germline V gene sequence: CDR1 SGHRS, CDR2 YFSETQ. The CDR3 protein is CASSGTSGVPDMQYF. The CDR3 DNA reads as TGCGCCAGCAGCGGGACTAGCGGGGTCCCAGATATGCAGTATTTT.

The chain couples TRBV27 to TRBJ2-2; D perhaps matches TRBD1 (5 bases). Germline CDR1 and CDR2: MNHEY and SMNVEV (reference sequence). The V end was cut by 5 bases, the J end by 3 bases, with 13 bases between. The CDR3 is 15 residues long. CDR3 region: CASSAASGHTGELFF. Written as DNA, the CDR3 is TGTGCCAGCAGTGCTGCTTCAGGGCACACCGGGGAGCTGTTTTTT.

The chain carries TRBV7-2 and TRBJ2-1, with TRBD2 as a possible D gene (7 bases). Trimming removed 5 bases at V and 7 bases at J, with 21 bases between. CDR3 length: 16 amino acids. The germline gives CDR1 SGHTA, CDR2 FQGNSA. The CDR3 protein is CASSLGGGQLGNEQFF. CDR3 sequence (DNA): TGTGCCAGCAGCCTGGGGGGGGGCCAGTTGGGGAATGAGCAGTTCTTC.

This clonotype has ten or more counts. V usage is TRBV5-6 and J usage is TRBJ1-2; tentatively, D is TRBD1 (6 bases). The CDR3 consists of 18 residues. Germline V lookup: CDR1 SGHDT, CDR2 YYEEEE. V was pared by 4 bases and J by 0 bases, with 22 bases between. In nucleotides, the CDR3 is TGTGCCAGCAGCCCACCTCCGGGACAAGGAGCCGCTAACTATGGCTACACCTTC. It yields the protein CASSPPPGQGAANYGYTF.

This clonotype was seen more than once but under ten times. The chain has TRBV9 and TRBJ2-3; 8 bases match TRBD2. Germline CDR1 reads SGDLS; CDR2 reads YYNGEE. The CDR3 has 15 residues. J was trimmed by 6 bases and V by 0 bases; bases with no gene match: 6. The CDR3 here is CASSVGGGGPDTQYF. For the CDR3, the DNA is TGTGCCAGCAGCGTAGGGGGCGGGGGGCCCGATACGCAGTATTTT.

At least ten counts were recorded for this clonotype. The chain combines TRBV7-2 with TRBJ1-2; TRBD1 matches 10 bases. V lost 4 bases and J lost 5; bases outside the gene matches: 13. CDR3 length equals 17 residues. Per the germline V gene, CDR1 is SGHTA and CDR2 is FQGNSA. CDR3 loop: CASSSGGQGQGFYGYTF. CDR3 nucleotide sequence: TGTGCCAGCAGCTCCGGGGGACAGGGGCAAGGGTTTTATGGCTACACCTTC.

CDR3 in DNA: TGTGCCAGTAGTATAGGCAGCCCCGGTAGAGGCTACACCTTC. Its protein is CASSIGSPGRGYTF. The rearrangement links TRBV19 to TRBJ1-2; no definite D call. CDR1 is LNHDA, CDR2 SQIVND, per germline (reference sequence). The ends were cut back, 1 base at V and 8 bases at J, with 14 bases in the middle. CDR3 size: 14 residues. The complete variable domain, with remaining parts taken from reference TRBV19 and TRBJ1-2, reads DGGITQSPKYLFRKEGQNVTLSCEQNLNHDAMYWYRQDPGQGLRLIYYSQIVNDFQKGDIAEGYSVSREKKESFPLTVTSAQKNPTAFYLCASSIGSPGRGYTFGSGTRLTVV.

The chain links TRBV4-1 to TRBJ1-2; D unresolved. Germline CDR1 is MGHRA and CDR2 is YSYEKL. This CDR3 comprises 17 residues. Trimming took off 0 bases at V and 7 bases at J, with 21 bases between the two ends. The CDR3 DNA reads TGCGCCAGCAGCCAAGATGGTGGAGCAGCTGCCTGGGGTGGCTACACCTTC. The encoded protein is CASSQDGGAAAWGGYTF.

This clonotype was seen many times. This chain uses TRBV6-1 with TRBJ2-7; D unclear. There are 14 residues in the CDR3. The V gene's germline CDR1 is MNHNS and CDR2 SASEGT. Trimming removed 7 bases from V and 1 base from J, with 14 bases in between. The CDR3 region has the DNA TGTGCCAGCACCCAAACCGTAAATTCCTACGAGCAGTACTTC. As protein: CASTQTVNSYEQYF.

The CDR3 loop is CASSGEGRRGWDTDTQYF. The CDR3 coding sequence is TGTGCCAGCAGCGGAGAAGGGAGGCGGGGGTGGGACACAGATACGCAGTATTTT. V gene TRBV7-6 combines with J gene TRBJ2-3; 7 nucleotides agree with TRBD2. This CDR3 is built from 18 residues. The V and J ends lost 5 bases and 2 bases, in that order; junction bases with no gene match: 16. Germline CDR1 reads SGHVS; CDR2 reads FNYEAQ. Full variable domain (rest looked up from reference TRBV7-6 and TRBJ2-3): GAGVSQSPRYKVTKRGQDVALRCDPISGHVSLYWYRQALGQGPEFLTYFNYEAQQDKSGLPNDRFSAERPEGSISTLTIQRTEQRDSAMYRCASSGEGRRGWDTDTQYFGPGTRLTVL.

The J gene is TRBJ2-1, the V gene TRBV30; TRBD2 matches 14 bases. The J call may not be correct, given that the DNA end is closer to TRBJ2-7. Germline V CDR1 and CDR2: GTSNPN, SVGIG (reference sequence). There are 20 residues in the CDR3. The CDR3 coding sequence is TGTGCCTGGAGTCCCTTCGGACTAGCGGGGGGCCTCAGCTCCTACAATGAGCAGTACTTC. This codes for CAWSPFGLAGGLSSYNEQYF.